This T cell receptor (beta chain) was recovered during a study of blood T cells in healthy people across ages. A second PCR, run for roughly 7 to 12 cycles, used a sample-barcoded 5' primer plus a J-beta primer mix. Every sample gave at least 3 million paired-end reads containing CDR3. TCRdb itself ran the 5' RACE reads through MiXCR, one entry per CDR3 protein. The sample has about 510,000 distinct CDR3 sequences; about 26% are singletons. The data were also submitted as part of a second study, on T cells of mothers and their children.

This clonotype originated in a boy between 2 and 10 years old in good health. The sample taken for sequencing was blood.

CDR3 sequence (DNA): TGTGCCAGCAGCCAAGCCCCCCACGAGCAGTACTTC. Protein product: CASSQAPHEQYF. The genes are TRBV3-1 and TRBJ2-7; D remains unclear. The CDR3 is 12 residues long. V was cut by 1 base and J by 5 bases, with 6 bases left in between. Germline V gene lookup returns CDR1 LGHDT and CDR2 YNNKEL (reference sequence).